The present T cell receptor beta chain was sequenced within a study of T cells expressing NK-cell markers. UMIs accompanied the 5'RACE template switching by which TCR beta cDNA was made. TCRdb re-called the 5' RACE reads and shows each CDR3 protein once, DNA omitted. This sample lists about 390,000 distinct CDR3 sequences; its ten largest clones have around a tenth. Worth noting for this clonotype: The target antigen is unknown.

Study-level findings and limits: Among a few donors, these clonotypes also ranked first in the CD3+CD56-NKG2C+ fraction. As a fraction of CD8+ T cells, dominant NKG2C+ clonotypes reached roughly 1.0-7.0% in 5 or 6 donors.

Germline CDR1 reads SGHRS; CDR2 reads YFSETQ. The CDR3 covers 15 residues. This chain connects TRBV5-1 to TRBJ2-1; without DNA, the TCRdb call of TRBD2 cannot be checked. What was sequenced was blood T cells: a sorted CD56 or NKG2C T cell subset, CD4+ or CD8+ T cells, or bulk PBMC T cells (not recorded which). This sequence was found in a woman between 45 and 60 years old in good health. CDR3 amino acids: CASSSGGLAVDEQFF.